The 18 T cell receptor beta chains in this list originate from one sample, sequenced in a study of T cells in localized non-small cell lung cancer. The assay was immunoSEQ multiplex PCR, and TCRdb's table has in-frame clones only and misses some. The sample yields 4,500 to 5,500 clones, around 43% seen once. Sequencing was performed on lung tumor tissue, taken before any cancer treatment. The receptors here all came from a man between 35 and 75 years old with stage I lung adenocarcinoma.

This clone was found a few times. This chain connects TRBV9 to TRBJ1-1; possibly TRBD1 for D (6 bases). CDR1 and CDR2 from the germline V gene are SGDLS and YYNGEE. Between the trimmed V and J ends, which lost 6 bases and 1 base, there was a span of 10 bases. The CDR3 runs to 13 residues. The CDR3 bases are TGTGCCAGCAACCCGACAGGGAACACTGAAGCTTTCTTT. Translation gives CASNPTGNTEAFF.

This clone showed up just a few times. The V and J genes are TRBV9 and TRBJ1-1; D gene uncertain. Between the trimmed V and J ends, which lost 5 bases and 0 bases, there was a span of 17 bases. The CDR3 is made up of 16 amino acids. CDR1 and CDR2 from the germline V gene are SGDLS and YYNGEE. DNA of the CDR3: TGTGCCAGCAGTGATGTGGTAAGATCTATGAACACTGAAGCTTTCTTT. Amino acids: CASSDVVRSMNTEAFF.

This sequence joins TRBV5-1 and TRBJ1-2; no firm D call. Trimming took 4 bases from V and 0 from J, leaving 16 bases between them. Per germline, CDR1 SGHRS and CDR2 YFSETQ. The CDR3 is 16 residues long. The chain's CDR3 is CASSPNPFAANYGYTF. DNA for the CDR3: TGCGCCAGCAGCCCTAACCCTTTCGCAGCTAACTATGGCTACACCTTC. Based on the CDR3 plus reference TRBV5-1 and TRBJ1-2, the full variable domain is KAGVTQTPRYLIKTRGQQVTLSCSPISGHRSVSWYQQTPGQGLQFLFEYFSETQRNKGNFPGRFSGRQFSNSRSEMNVSTLELGDSALYLCASSPNPFAANYGYTFGSGTRLTVV.

This chain links TRBV15 with TRBJ2-2; D ambiguous. Trimming removed 5 bases at V and 0 bases at J, with 19 bases between. The CDR3 is 18 amino acids. Per germline, CDR1 LNHNV and CDR2 YYDKDF (reference sequence). The CDR3, as DNA: TGTGCCACCAGCCGTTTACCTCTCCAACTCGCGAACACCGGGGAGCTGTTTTTT. Protein product: CATSRLPLQLANTGELFF.

This clone was detected a few times. The chain carries TRBV19 and TRBJ2-1; a weak D match, TRBD1 (5 bases). Trimming left V 5 bases short and J 8 bases short, with 28 bases between. Germline V lookup: CDR1 LNHDA, CDR2 SQIVND (reference sequence). The CDR3 runs to 18 residues. The CDR3: CASSARDSPDLRGYEQFF. In DNA form, the CDR3 reads TGTGCCAGTAGTGCTCGTGACAGCCCGGACCTTCGAGGCTATGAGCAGTTCTTC.

This clone has more than one count but fewer than ten. This chain connects TRBV6-4 to TRBJ2-1; the D is unclear. V was pared by 8 bases and J by 8 bases, with 10 bases between. There are 11 residues in the CDR3. Germline CDR1 MRHNA, CDR2 SNTAGT. This CDR3 is CASGLLHEQFF. CDR3 sequence (DNA): TGTGCCAGCGGGCTCCTACATGAGCAGTTCTTC.

This clone was seen a few times. The chain is built from TRBV9 and TRBJ2-7; 8 positions agree with TRBD2. The CDR3 sequence is 15 residues long. The germline CDR1 and CDR2 sequences are SGDLS and YYNGEE. V dropped 9 bases and J dropped 4; count of bases not matched to a gene: 15. The CDR3 coding sequence is TGTGCCATCTCTCGTACCCAGCGGGAGTTGTACGAGCAGTACTTC. This translates into CAISRTQRELYEQYF.

The gene calls are TRBV18 and TRBJ2-5; D not certain. The CDR3 has 16 residues. Germline V gene lookup returns CDR1 KGHSH and CDR2 LQKENI. Trimming took 1 base from V and 4 from J, leaving 16 bases between them. CDR3 DNA sequence: TGTGCCAGCTCACCACTAGGAGTAGCCCAAGGAGAGACCCAGTACTTC. Residues: CASSPLGVAQGETQYF.

This clone appeared many times. The V call is TRBV9, the J call TRBJ2-7, with D possibly TRBD1 on 5 matching bases. Germline V CDR1 and CDR2: SGDLS, YYNGEE. With 0 bases removed from V and 2 bases from J, the gap between germline ends came to 18 bases. This CDR3 region has 17 residues. The CDR3 sequence is CASSVGAGPLGAYEQYF. CDR3 in DNA: TGTGCCAGCAGCGTAGGAGCAGGGCCTCTTGGGGCCTACGAGCAGTACTTC.

The J gene is TRBJ1-2, the V gene TRBV5-1, with 7 bases lining up with TRBD1. The V and J ends lost 4 bases and 2 bases, in that order; junction bases with no gene match: 8. CDR1 and CDR2 from the germline V gene are SGHRS and YFSETQ. This CDR3 contains 15 residues. For the CDR3, the DNA is TGCGCCAGCAGCATCGGACAGGAGATGAACTATGGCTACACCTTC. Translation: CASSIGQEMNYGYTF.

The CDR3 DNA reads TGTGCCAGCGGGAGCGCTTACAATGAGCAGTTCTTC. This sequence encodes CASGSAYNEQFF. The chain links TRBV9 to TRBJ2-1, with D possibly TRBD2 on 5 matching bases. The germline V and J ends were trimmed by 7 bases and 4 bases, with 9 bases remaining between them. In germline, CDR1 is SGDLS, CDR2 YYNGEE. The CDR3 consists of 12 residues.

V and J are TRBV9 and TRBJ1-1; D may be TRBD1 (6 bases). V gave up 5 bases and J gave up 3 bases, with 17 bases separating them. The CDR3 extends over 15 amino acids. CDR1 and CDR2 (germline): SGDLS, YYNGEE. CDR3 sequence (DNA): TGTGCCAGCAGTCCTCTACAGGGATTCTACACTGAAGCTTTCTTT. Protein: CASSPLQGFYTEAFF.

This clone was observed a few times. V is TRBV4-1 and J is TRBJ2-2, with 12 bases aligning to TRBD1. The junction had 4 bases not matched to a gene; V was cut back by 8 bases and J by 6 bases. The germline V gene encodes CDR1 MGHRA and CDR2 YSYEKL. CDR3 length equals 14 residues. The CDR3 coding sequence is TGCGCCAGCCGGGACAGGGGGCTTGCCGGGGAGCTGTTTTTT. It yields the protein CASRDRGLAGELFF.

This clone turned up a few times. The genes are TRBV7-1 and TRBJ2-2, with a weak D call TRBD1 (6 bases). TRBV7-1 is assigned to the ORF class and has an uncertain function. This CDR3 is built from 15 residues. The V end was cut by 4 bases, the J end by 1 base, with 10 bases between. CDR3 region: CASSLDSRNTGELFF. The CDR3 nucleotides read TGTGCCAGCAGCTTGGACAGCCGGAACACCGGGGAGCTGTTTTTT.

Relative to its sample, this clone is medium-sized. The V call is TRBV10-3, the J call TRBJ2-5; 9 bases are a match to TRBD1. The ends lost 0 bases at V and 4 bases at J; junction bases unmatched: 6. Germline V gene sequence: CDR1 ENHRY, CDR2 SYGVKD. The CDR3 length is 16 residues. CDR3 sequence: CAISESVDRGAETQYF. CDR3 bases: TGTGCCATCAGTGAGTCAGTCGACAGGGGGGCAGAGACCCAGTACTTC.

This CDR3 is CASSINHDYEQYF. The DNA of the CDR3 is TGTGCCAGTAGTATAAACCACGACTACGAGCAGTACTTC. The J gene is TRBJ2-7, the V gene TRBV19; D unresolved. The V gene lost 2 bases and the J gene lost 3 bases, with 8 bases spanning the gap. Looked up from germline, CDR1 is LNHDA and CDR2 is SQIVND (reference sequence). CDR3 length: 13 amino acids.

This clone occurred once. This chain connects TRBV19 to TRBJ1-4; D remains unclear. V dropped 6 bases and J dropped 7 bases, with 9 bases sitting between them. The CDR3 is 12 amino acids. In germline, CDR1 is LNHDA, CDR2 SQIVND (reference sequence). The CDR3 reads CASSAVGEKLFF. For the CDR3, the DNA is TGTGCCAGTAGCGCGGTGGGTGAAAAACTGTTTTTT.

A few counts support this clone. The gene calls are TRBV11-3 and TRBJ1-5; no clear D. This CDR3 spans 16 amino acids. V lost 1 base, J lost 2 bases, and 12 bases lay in between. Germline-derived CDR1 and CDR2 are SGHNT and YENEEA. The CDR3 region is CASSLGPQGGNQPQHF. CDR3 DNA: TGTGCCAGCAGCTTAGGCCCCCAAGGTGGCAATCAGCCCCAGCATTTT.